What follows are 19 T cell receptor beta chains derived from one specimen sequenced in a study of blood T cells in healthy people across ages. The second PCR ran roughly 6 to 11 cycles with a sample-barcoded 5' primer and J-beta primers. MiXCR, applied by TCRdb to the 5' RACE reads, yields one record per CDR3 protein. This table holds just over 800,000 distinct CDR3 sequences, less than 80% found once. Sequencing used blood. The receptor source for this set is a man aged 25-45 years in good health.

This chain connects TRBV7-2 to TRBJ2-5; no reliable D call. Between the trimmed V and J ends, which lost 1 base and 2 bases, there was a span of 8 bases. Germline lookup yields CDR1 SGHTA and CDR2 FQGNSA. This CDR3 has 14 amino acids. The CDR3 spells CASSLGEIQETQYF. The CDR3 DNA reads TGTGCCAGCAGCTTAGGGGAAATACAAGAGACCCAGTACTTC.

This clonotype was counted a few times. This sequence joins TRBV11-3 and TRBJ2-1; D is undetermined. Trimming took 1 base from V and 5 from J, leaving 9 bases between them. This CDR3 contains 14 residues. Germline values: CDR1 SGHNT, CDR2 YENEEA. This chain's CDR3 is CASSLGPSDNEQFF. In DNA, the CDR3 is TGTGCCAGCAGCTTAGGACCCTCGGACAATGAGCAGTTCTTC. The entire variable domain, with the rest obtained from reference TRBV11-3 and TRBJ2-1, is as follows: EAGVVQSPRYKIIEKKQPVAFWCNPISGHNTLYWYLQNLGQGPELLIRYENEEAVDDSQLPKDRFSAERLKGVDSTLKIQPAELGDSAVYLCASSLGPSDNEQFFGPGTRLTVL.

This sequence joins TRBV10-3 and TRBJ1-2, with TRBD1 matching over 8 bases. The CDR3 is 16 residues long. CDR1 and CDR2 (germline): ENHRY, SYGVKD. Losses at the gene ends were 4 bases for V and 6 bases for J; bases not matched to a gene: 13. The CDR3 coding sequence is TGTGCCATCAGTGCTAACGTTGCAGGGGGCAAACATGGCTACACCTTC. This sequence encodes CAISANVAGGKHGYTF.

This clonotype was seen a few times. This CDR3 is CASAIAGIANYGYTF. The CDR3 nucleotides are TGTGCCAGCGCTATAGCAGGGATTGCTAACTATGGCTACACCTTC. V gene TRBV12-3 or TRBV12-4 combines with J gene TRBJ1-2, with a possible D match to TRBD1 (5 bases). V was clipped by 8 bases and J by 0 bases, with 16 bases between them. The CDR3 totals 15 residues.

The sample holds one count of this clonotype. The chain carries TRBV6-2 or TRBV6-3 and TRBJ1-2; TRBD1 might be the D (6 bases). The germline V and J ends were trimmed by 2 bases and 3 bases, with 13 bases remaining between them. The CDR3 loop spans 15 amino acids. Germline values: CDR1 MNHEY, CDR2 SVGEGT. For the CDR3, the DNA is TGTGCCAGCAGTTACATCAGGGGATCAGACTATGGCTACACCTTC. It specifies CASSYIRGSDYGYTF.

CDR3 nucleotides: TGTGCCAGCAGTGGTGAAGCGGGGGGGCCAATGTATGAGCAGTTCTTC. It encodes CASSGEAGGPMYEQFF. The chain uses TRBV25-1 and TRBJ2-1; 10 bases are shared with TRBD2. The CDR3 sequence is 16 residues long. The ends lost 4 bases at V and 8 bases at J; junction bases unmatched: 11. Germline V gene sequence: CDR1 MGHDK, CDR2 SYGVNS.

This clonotype was picked up many times. The chain employs TRBV11-2 and TRBJ2-1; TRBD1 is a possible D gene (6 bases). The germline V gene encodes CDR1 SGHAT and CDR2 FQNNGV. This CDR3 is built from 13 residues. V lost 6 bases to trimming and J lost 7 bases, with 13 bases between them. CDR3 DNA: TGTGCCAGCAGACCACAGGGAGATAATGAGCAGTTCTTC. It codes for CASRPQGDNEQFF.

This chain links TRBV2 with TRBJ1-2, with D uncertain. Trimming took 1 base from V and 4 from J, leaving 13 bases between them. The CDR3 extends over 15 amino acids. CDR1 is SNHLY and CDR2 is FYNNEI in the germline V gene. The CDR3 DNA is TGTGCCAGCAGTGAAGACCTAGGGTTGGCCTATGGCTACACCTTC. Translating gives CASSEDLGLAYGYTF.

The CDR3 is CSANRGLSYGYTF. As DNA, the CDR3 is TGCAGTGCCAATAGAGGTCTTTCGTATGGCTACACCTTC. The chain has TRBV20-1 and TRBJ1-2, with D unresolved. Trimming shortened V by 6 bases and J by 5 bases, and 16 bases separated the two germline ends. The germline V gene encodes CDR1 DFQATT and CDR2 SNEGSKA (reference sequence). This CDR3 region has 13 residues.

This chain's CDR3 is CASSLWDRNQPQHF. CDR3 DNA sequence: TGTGCCAGCAGCTTGTGGGACCGCAATCAGCCCCAGCATTTT. V and J are TRBV5-6 and TRBJ1-5, with a weak D call TRBD1 (5 bases). Trimming stripped 1 base from V and 2 bases from J, with 7 bases between. The CDR3 has 14 amino acids. Looked up from germline, CDR1 is SGHDT and CDR2 is YYEEEE.

The V gene is TRBV4-3, the J gene TRBJ1-5; the D is unclear. The V end was cut by 0 bases, the J end by 0 bases, with 6 bases between. This CDR3 spans 15 amino acids. Germline lookup yields CDR1 LGHNA and CDR2 YSLEER. The CDR3 sequence: CASSQDPRSNQPQHF. CDR3 bases: TGCGCCAGCAGCCAAGATCCCCGTAGCAATCAGCCCCAGCATTTT.

This clonotype was counted a few times. This chain joins TRBV4-3 and TRBJ2-3; 11 bases are shared with TRBD2. This CDR3 region has 20 residues. V gave up 0 bases and J gave up 3 bases; unmatched junction bases: 14. CDR1 and CDR2 from the germline V gene are LGHNA and YSLEER. CDR3 region: CASSQEDPRASGGRTDTQYF. As DNA, the CDR3 is TGCGCCAGCAGCCAAGAGGATCCCCGGGCTAGCGGGGGGCGTACAGATACGCAGTATTTT.

This clonotype was counted only a few times. V usage is TRBV12-3 or TRBV12-4 and J usage is TRBJ1-2; 12 positions agree with TRBD1. After removal of 1 base from V and 3 bases from J, the junction contained 3 bases not matched to a gene. The CDR3 contains 16 residues. This CDR3 is CASSLGGQGADYGYTF. CDR3 coding DNA: TGTGCCAGCAGTTTAGGGGGACAGGGGGCCGACTATGGCTACACCTTC.

This clonotype came up a few times. This rearrangement joins TRBV7-9 to TRBJ1-2, with D possibly being TRBD1 (5 bases). The CDR3 has 12 amino acids. CDR1 and CDR2 from the germline V gene are SEHNR and FQNEAQ (reference sequence). The V and J ends lost 3 bases and 8 bases respectively, with 10 bases between them. Here the CDR3 DNA reads TGTGCCAGCAGCTTTGAGGAGGGGGGCTACACCTTC. Protein sequence: CASSFEEGGYTF. The entire variable domain, with the rest obtained from reference TRBV7-9 and TRBJ1-2, is as follows: DTGVSQNPRHKITKRGQNVTFRCDPISEHNRLYWYRQTLGQGPEFLTYFQNEAQLEKSRLLSDRFSAERPKGSFSTLEIQRTEQGDSAMYLCASSFEEGGYTFGSGTRLTVV.

This clonotype was picked up a small number of times. The chain couples TRBV6-5 to TRBJ1-2; D is possibly TRBD1 (5 bases). Germline V gene lookup returns CDR1 MNHEY and CDR2 SVGAGI. V lost 8 bases and J 7 bases, leaving 14 bases between the germline ends. There are 12 residues in the CDR3. The DNA for the CDR3 is TGTGCCAGCTCTAGGCAGGGTGGTGGCTACACCTTC. Translating it yields CASSRQGGGYTF.

This clonotype came up a few times. The rearrangement links TRBV20-1 to TRBJ2-6, with TRBD1 as a possible D gene (6 bases). V shed 0 bases and J shed 0 bases, with 15 bases lying between them. Germline V gene sequence: CDR1 DFQATT, CDR2 SNEGSKA (reference sequence). The CDR3 totals 18 residues. CDR3: CSAREIVRDISGANVLTF. The CDR3 DNA follows: TGCAGTGCTAGAGAGATAGTCAGGGACATCTCTGGGGCCAACGTCCTGACTTTC.

This chain joins TRBV7-8 and TRBJ2-7; TRBD1 matches at 11 bases. Germline V gene data show CDR1 as SGHVS and CDR2 as FQNEAQ. The length of the CDR3 is 15 residues. V shed 4 bases and J 9 bases; nucleotides not matched to a gene: 11. CDR3 residues: CASSSGQGATGTQYF. CDR3 in DNA: TGTGCCAGCAGCTCCGGACAGGGGGCAACAGGTACGCAGTACTTC.

This rearrangement joins TRBV4-3 to TRBJ2-3; the D gene could be TRBD1 or TRBD2 (6 bases each). The CDR3 is 15 residues long. Germline CDR1 reads LGHNA; CDR2 reads YSLEER. V lost 4 bases to trimming and J lost 4 bases, with 15 bases between them. The CDR3 protein is CASSPLKGGPDTQYF. The CDR3 nucleotides are TGCGCCAGCAGCCCCTTAAAAGGGGGGCCAGATACGCAGTATTTT.

This chain connects TRBV20-1 to TRBJ1-6, with D unclear. This CDR3 has 13 amino acids. CDR1 and CDR2 (germline): DFQATT, SNEGSKA (reference sequence). The V end lost 3 bases, the J end lost 4 bases, and 7 bases lay between the germline ends. The CDR3 sequence is CSARDLYNSPLHF. The CDR3 DNA sequence: TGCAGTGCTAGGGACTTATATAATTCACCCCTCCACTTT.